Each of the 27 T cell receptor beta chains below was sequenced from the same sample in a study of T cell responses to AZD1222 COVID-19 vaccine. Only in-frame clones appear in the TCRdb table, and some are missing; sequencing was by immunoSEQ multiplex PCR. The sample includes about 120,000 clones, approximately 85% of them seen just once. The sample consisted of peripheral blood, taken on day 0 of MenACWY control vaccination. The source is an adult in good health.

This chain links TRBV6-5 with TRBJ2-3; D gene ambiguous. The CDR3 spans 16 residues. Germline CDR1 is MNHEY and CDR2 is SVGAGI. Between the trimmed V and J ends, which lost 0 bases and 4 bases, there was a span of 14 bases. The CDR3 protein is CASSYSGFSGPDTQYF. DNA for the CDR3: TGTGCCAGCAGTTACTCGGGCTTCTCGGGTCCAGATACGCAGTATTTT.

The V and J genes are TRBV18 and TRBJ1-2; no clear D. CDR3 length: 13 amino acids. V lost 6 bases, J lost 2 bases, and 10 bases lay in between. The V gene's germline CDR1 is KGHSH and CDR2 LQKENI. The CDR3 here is CASSGGQNYGYTF. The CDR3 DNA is TGTGCCAGCTCGGGAGGCCAGAACTATGGCTACACCTTC.

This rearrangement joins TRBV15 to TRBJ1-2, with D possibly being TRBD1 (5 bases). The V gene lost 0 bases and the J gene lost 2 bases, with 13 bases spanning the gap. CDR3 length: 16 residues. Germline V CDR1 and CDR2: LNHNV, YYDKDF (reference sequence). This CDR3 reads CATSRDEQRGNYGYTF. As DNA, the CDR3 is TGTGCCACCAGCAGAGATGAACAGCGGGGGAACTATGGCTACACCTTC.

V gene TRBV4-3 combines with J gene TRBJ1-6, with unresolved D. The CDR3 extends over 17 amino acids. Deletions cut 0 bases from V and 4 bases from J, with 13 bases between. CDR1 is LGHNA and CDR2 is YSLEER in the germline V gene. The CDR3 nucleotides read TGCGCCAGCAGCCAAGATCTAGGGCCGGCGTATAATTCACCCCTCCACTTT. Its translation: CASSQDLGPAYNSPLHF.

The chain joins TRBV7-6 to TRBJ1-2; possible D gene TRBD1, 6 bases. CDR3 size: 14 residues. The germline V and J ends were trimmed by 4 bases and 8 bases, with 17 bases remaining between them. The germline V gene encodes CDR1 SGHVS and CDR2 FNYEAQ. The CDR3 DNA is TGTGCCAGCAGCTCATATACGGGGGCAGGGGGCTACACCTTC. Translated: CASSSYTGAGGYTF.

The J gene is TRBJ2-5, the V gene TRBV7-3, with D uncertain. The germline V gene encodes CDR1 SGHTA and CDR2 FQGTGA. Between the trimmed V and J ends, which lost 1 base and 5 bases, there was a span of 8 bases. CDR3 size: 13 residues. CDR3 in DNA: TGTGCCAGCAGCTTAAATTCATTGGAGACCCAGTACTTC. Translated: CASSLNSLETQYF.

The CDR3 sequence is CASSLSGGNQETQYF. Here the CDR3 DNA reads TGTGCCAGTAGTCTTAGCGGGGGTAATCAAGAGACCCAGTACTTC. The chain combines TRBV19 with TRBJ2-5; 9 nucleotides agree with TRBD2. Germline CDR1 and CDR2: LNHDA and SQIVND (reference sequence). V lost 5 bases to trimming and J lost 2 bases; unmatched junction nucleotides: 6. The CDR3 spans 15 residues.

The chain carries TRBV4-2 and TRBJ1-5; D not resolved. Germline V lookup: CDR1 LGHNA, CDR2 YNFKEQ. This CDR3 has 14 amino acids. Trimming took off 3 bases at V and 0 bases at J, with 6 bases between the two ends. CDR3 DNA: TGTGCCAGCAGCCAGTCTTATAGCAATCAGCCCCAGCATTTT. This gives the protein CASSQSYSNQPQHF.

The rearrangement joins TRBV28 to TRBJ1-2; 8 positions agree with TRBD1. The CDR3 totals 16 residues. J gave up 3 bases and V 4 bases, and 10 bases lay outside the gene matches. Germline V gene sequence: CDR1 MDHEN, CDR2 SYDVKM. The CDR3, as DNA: TGTGCCAGCAGTTCCCCCGGGACAGGCGCTCACTATGGCTACACCTTC. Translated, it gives CASSSPGTGAHYGYTF.

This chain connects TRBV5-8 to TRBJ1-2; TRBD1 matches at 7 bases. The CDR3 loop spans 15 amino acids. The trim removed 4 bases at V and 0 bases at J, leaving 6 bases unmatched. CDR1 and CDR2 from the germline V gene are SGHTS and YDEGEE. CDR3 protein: CASSQDRTTNYGYTF. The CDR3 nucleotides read TGTGCCAGCAGCCAGGACAGGACAACTAACTATGGCTACACCTTC.

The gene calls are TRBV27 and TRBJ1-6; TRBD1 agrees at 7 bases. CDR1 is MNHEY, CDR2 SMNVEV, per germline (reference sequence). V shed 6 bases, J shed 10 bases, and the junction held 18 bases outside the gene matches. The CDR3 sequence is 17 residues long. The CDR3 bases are TGTGCCAGCAGGCCTTACCCCGACAGGGCCATTAGGTCACCCCTCCACTTT. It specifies CASRPYPDRAIRSPLHF.

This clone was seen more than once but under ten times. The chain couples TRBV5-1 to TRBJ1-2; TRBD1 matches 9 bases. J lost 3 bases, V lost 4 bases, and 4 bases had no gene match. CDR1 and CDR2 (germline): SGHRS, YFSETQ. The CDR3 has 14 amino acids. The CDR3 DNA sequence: TGCGCCAGCAGCGCCGGGACAGGGTACTATGGCTACACCTTC. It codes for CASSAGTGYYGYTF.

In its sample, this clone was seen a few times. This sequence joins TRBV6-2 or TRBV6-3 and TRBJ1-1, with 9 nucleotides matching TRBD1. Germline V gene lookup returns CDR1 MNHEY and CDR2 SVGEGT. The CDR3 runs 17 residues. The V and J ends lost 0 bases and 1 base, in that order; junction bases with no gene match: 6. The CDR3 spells CASSYSFGTGSNTEAFF. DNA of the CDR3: TGTGCCAGCAGTTACTCTTTCGGGACAGGGTCGAACACTGAAGCTTTCTTT.

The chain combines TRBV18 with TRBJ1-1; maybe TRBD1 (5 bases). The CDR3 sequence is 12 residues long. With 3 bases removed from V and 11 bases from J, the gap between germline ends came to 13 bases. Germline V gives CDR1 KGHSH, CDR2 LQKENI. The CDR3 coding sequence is TGTGCCAGCTCACCCCAGACCGAGGGGGCTTTCTTT. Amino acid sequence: CASSPQTEGAFF.

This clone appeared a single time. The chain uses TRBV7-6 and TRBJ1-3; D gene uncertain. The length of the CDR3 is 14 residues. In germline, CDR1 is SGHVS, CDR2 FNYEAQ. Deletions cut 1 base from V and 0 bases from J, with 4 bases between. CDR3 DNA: TGTGCCAGCAGCTTAGGGGACTCTGGAAACACCATATATTTT. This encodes CASSLGDSGNTIYF.

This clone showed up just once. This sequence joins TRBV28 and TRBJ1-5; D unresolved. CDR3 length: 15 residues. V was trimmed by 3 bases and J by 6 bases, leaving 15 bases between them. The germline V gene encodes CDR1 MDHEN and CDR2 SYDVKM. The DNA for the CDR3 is TGTGCCAGCAGTTTCCCTACCACGCGGGTTCAGCCCCAGCATTTT. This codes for CASSFPTTRVQPQHF. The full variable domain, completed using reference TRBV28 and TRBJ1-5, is DVKVTQSSRYLVKRTGEKVFLECVQDMDHENMFWYRQDPGLGLRLIYFSYDVKMKEKGDIPEGYSVSREKKERFSLILESASTNQTSMYLCASSFPTTRVQPQHFGDGTRLSIL.

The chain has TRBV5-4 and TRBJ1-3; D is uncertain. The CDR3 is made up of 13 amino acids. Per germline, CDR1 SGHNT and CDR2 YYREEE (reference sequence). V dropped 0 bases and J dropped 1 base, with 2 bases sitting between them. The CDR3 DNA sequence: TGTGCCAGCAGCTTGGATTCTGGAAACACCATATATTTT. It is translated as CASSLDSGNTIYF.

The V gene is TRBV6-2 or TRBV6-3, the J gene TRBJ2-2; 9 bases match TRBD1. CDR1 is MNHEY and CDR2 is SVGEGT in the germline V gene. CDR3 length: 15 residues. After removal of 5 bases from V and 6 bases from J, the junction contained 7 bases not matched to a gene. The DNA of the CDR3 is TGTGCCAGCAGTGACGGACAGGGGTGGGCCGGGGAGCTGTTTTTT. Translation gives CASSDGQGWAGELFF.

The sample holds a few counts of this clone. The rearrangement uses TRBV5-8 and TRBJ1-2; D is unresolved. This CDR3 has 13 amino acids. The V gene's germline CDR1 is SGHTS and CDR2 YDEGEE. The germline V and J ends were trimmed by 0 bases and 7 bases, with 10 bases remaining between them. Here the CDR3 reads CASSLASAVGYTF. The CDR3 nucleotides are TGTGCCAGCAGCTTGGCCTCAGCGGTTGGCTACACCTTC.

The CDR3 bases are TGTGCCAGCAGCCTCCAACTCGACAGGGTCTACACCTTC. It translates to CASSLQLDRVYTF. The genes are TRBV6-6 and TRBJ1-2, with 7 bases aligning to TRBD1. Trimming at V came to 6 bases and at J to 10 bases, leaving 11 bases not matched to a gene. The germline V gene encodes CDR1 MNHNY and CDR2 SVGAGI (reference sequence). The CDR3 runs to 13 residues.

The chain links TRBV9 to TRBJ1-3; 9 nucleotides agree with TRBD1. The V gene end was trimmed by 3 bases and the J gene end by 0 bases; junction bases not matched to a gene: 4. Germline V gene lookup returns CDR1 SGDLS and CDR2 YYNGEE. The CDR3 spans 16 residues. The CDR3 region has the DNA TGTGCCAGCAGCGCGGGGACAGGGACCTCTGGAAACACCATATATTTT. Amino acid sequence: CASSAGTGTSGNTIYF.

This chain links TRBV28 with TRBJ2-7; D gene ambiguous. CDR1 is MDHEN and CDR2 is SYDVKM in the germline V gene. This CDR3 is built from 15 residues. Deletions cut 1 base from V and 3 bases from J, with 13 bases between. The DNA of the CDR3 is TGTGCCAGCAGTTTATCGTCAGGTGGCAGCTACGAGCAGTACTTC. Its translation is CASSLSSGGSYEQYF.

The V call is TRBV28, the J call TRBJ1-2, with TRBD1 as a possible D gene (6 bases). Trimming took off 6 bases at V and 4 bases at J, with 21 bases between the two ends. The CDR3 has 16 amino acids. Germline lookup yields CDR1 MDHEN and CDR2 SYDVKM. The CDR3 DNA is TGTGCCAGCAGCAAAACAACGGACAGAGGACTCTATGGCTACACCTTC. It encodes CASSKTTDRGLYGYTF.

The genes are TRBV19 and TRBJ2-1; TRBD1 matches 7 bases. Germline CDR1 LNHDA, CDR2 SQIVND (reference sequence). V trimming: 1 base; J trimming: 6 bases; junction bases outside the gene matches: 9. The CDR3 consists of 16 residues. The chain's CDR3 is CASSIAYRDSFNEQFF. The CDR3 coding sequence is TGTGCCAGTAGTATAGCTTACCGGGACAGCTTCAATGAGCAGTTCTTC.

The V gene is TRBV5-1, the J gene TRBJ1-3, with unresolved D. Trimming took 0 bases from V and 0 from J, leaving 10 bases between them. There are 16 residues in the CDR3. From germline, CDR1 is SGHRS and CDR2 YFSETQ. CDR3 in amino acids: CASSLELLSSGNTIYF. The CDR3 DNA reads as TGCGCCAGCAGCTTGGAATTACTCAGCTCTGGAAACACCATATATTTT.

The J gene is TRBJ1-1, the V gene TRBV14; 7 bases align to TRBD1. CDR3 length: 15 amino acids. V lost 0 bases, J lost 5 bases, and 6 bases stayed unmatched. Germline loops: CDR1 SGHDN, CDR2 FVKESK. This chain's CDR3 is CASSQDRGGVTEAFF. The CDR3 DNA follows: TGTGCCAGCAGCCAAGATAGAGGGGGCGTTACTGAAGCTTTCTTT.

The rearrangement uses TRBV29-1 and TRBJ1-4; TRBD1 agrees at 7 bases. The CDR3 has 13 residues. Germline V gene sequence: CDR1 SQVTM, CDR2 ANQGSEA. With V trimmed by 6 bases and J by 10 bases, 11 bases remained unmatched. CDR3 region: CSVATGDDGKLFF. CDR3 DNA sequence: TGCAGCGTGGCAACAGGGGACGATGGAAAACTGTTTTTT.